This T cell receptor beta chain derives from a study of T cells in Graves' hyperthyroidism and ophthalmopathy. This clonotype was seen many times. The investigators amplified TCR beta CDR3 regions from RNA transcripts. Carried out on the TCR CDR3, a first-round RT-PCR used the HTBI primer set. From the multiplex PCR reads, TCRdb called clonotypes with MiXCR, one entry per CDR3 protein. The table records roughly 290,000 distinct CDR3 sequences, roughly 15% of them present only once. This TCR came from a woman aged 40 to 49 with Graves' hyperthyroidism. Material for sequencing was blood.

CDR3 sequence reads: CASSLIGLQPQHF. DNA of the CDR3: TGTGCCAGCAGTTTAATTGGCCTGCAGCCCCAGCATTTT. The chain recombines TRBV27 with TRBJ1-5, with no clear D. V was shortened by 2 bases and J by 7 bases, with 9 bases between the two germline ends. The CDR3 is 13 amino acids. Germline loops: CDR1 MNHEY, CDR2 SMNVEV (reference sequence).